Presented here are 2 T cell receptor beta chains from one specimen sequenced in a study of cytomegalovirus exposure and HLA in healthy donors. Use of 60 Vbeta and 13 Jbeta primers characterized the PCR. Assay used: immunoSEQ multiplex PCR; TCRdb lists only in-frame clones, some missing. The sample has 100,000 to 150,000 clones. Input material: PBMCs. Receptors were obtained from a man aged 18-30 years in good health and CMV-seronegative.

The V and J genes are TRBV9 and TRBJ1-1; TRBD1 might be the D (6 bases). The CDR3 spans 16 residues. Germline-derived CDR1 and CDR2 are SGDLS and YYNGEE. V dropped 3 bases and J dropped 3 bases, with 18 bases sitting between them. DNA for the CDR3: TGTGCCAGCAGCGATGCCGCCGGACAGATATACACTGAAGCTTTCTTT. Protein product: CASSDAAGQIYTEAFF. Filled out from reference TRBV9 and TRBJ1-1, the complete variable domain reads DSGVTQTPKHLITATGQRVTLRCSPRSGDLSVYWYQQSLDQGLQFLIQYYNGEERAKGNILERFSAQQFPDLHSELNLSSLELGDSALYFCASSDAAGQIYTEAFFGQGTRLTVV.

The V and J genes are TRBV9 and TRBJ2-3; weak D call: TRBD1 (6 bases). The CDR3 runs to 14 residues. V dropped 2 bases and J dropped 2 bases, with 9 bases sitting between them. Germline V CDR1 and CDR2: SGDLS, YYNGEE. The chain's CDR3 is CASSVRDITDTQYF. The CDR3 DNA reads TGTGCCAGCAGCGTGAGGGACATCACAGATACGCAGTATTTT.